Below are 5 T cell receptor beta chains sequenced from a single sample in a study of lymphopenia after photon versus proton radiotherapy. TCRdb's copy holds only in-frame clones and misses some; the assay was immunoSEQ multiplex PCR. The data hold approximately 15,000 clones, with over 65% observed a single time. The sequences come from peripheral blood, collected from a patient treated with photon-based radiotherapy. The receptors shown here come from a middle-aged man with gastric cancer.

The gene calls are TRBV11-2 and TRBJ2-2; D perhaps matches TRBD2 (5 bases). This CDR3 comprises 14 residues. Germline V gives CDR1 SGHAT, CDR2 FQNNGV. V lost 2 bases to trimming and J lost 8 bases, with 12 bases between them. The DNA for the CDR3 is TGTGCCAGCAGCTTACGGCAGCGGACGGGGGAGCTGTTTTTT. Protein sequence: CASSLRQRTGELFF.

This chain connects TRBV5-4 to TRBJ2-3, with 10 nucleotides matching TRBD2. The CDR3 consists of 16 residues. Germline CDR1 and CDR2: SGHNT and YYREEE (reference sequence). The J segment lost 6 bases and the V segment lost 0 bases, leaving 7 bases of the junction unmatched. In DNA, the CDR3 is TGTGCCAGCAGCTTGGGGACTAGCGGTTTTCGGGATACGCAGTATTTT. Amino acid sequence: CASSLGTSGFRDTQYF. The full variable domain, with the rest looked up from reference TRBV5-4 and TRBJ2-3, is ETGVTQSPTHLIKTRGQQVTLRCSSQSGHNTVSWYQQALGQGPQFIFQYYREEENGRGNFPPRFSGLQFPNYSSELNVNALELDDSALYLCASSLGTSGFRDTQYFGPGTRLTVL.

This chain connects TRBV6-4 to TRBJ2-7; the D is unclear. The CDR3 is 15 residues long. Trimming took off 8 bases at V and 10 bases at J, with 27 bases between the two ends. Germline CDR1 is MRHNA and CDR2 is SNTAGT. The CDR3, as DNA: TGTGCCAGCGCATACCCTATAGAGACCCAACGAAGACAGTACGTC. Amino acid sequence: CASAYPIETQRRQYV.

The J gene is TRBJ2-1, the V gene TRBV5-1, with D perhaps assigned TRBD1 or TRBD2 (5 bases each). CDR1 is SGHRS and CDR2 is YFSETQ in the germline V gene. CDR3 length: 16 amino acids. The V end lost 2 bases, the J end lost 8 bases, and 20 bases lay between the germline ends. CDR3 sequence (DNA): TGCGCCAGCAGCTTTGGGGGTATTAAGGAACAATATGAGCAGTTCTTC. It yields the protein CASSFGGIKEQYEQFF.

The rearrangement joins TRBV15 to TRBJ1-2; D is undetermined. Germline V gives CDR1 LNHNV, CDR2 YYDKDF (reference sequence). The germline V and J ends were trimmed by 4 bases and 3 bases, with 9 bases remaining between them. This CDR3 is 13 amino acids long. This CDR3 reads CATSIGSYYGYTF. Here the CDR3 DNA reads TGTGCCACCAGCATTGGGTCATACTATGGCTACACCTTC.